This T cell receptor beta chain was documented in a study of T cell responses to AZD1222 COVID-19 vaccine. The V and J ends lost 4 bases and 4 bases, in that order; junction bases with no gene match: 10. This CDR3 region has 15 residues. Germline values: CDR1 LGHDT, CDR2 YNNKEL (reference sequence). This clone was picked up one time. No antigen is known for it. Overall study findings and caveats: The sample set comprised mostly white British donors with more females, and clonal diversity was possibly underestimated. Baseline serology detected seropositivity in only 5 to 7 AZD1222 recipients.

Some clones are missing from TCRdb's copy, which holds only in-frame ones; the method was immunoSEQ multiplex PCR. The sample carries about 140,000 clones, approximately 93% recorded once. This receptor was taken from an adult who had recovered from COVID-19. This sequence joins TRBV3-1 (or the pseudogene TRBV3-2) and TRBJ2-7, with 7 bases that match TRBD1. Sample: peripheral blood, taken after recovery from COVID-19. The CDR3 here is CASSPKPTGLYEQYF. Written as DNA, the CDR3 is TGTGCCAGCAGCCCCAAACCGACAGGGCTTTACGAGCAGTACTTC.